This entry describes one T cell receptor beta chain. Its antigen is still unknown. The CDR3 is 14 amino acids. Trimming took 5 bases from V and 4 from J; bases not matched to a gene: 6. CDR1 and CDR2 from the germline V gene are SGHRS and YFSETQ. These data originate in a study of cytotoxic CD8 clonotypes in ibrutinib-treated CLL. Study observations and caveats: Whereas clonality rose at ibrutinib response, it declined toward baseline at progression. Baseline-level clonality went beyond age-matched healthy donors and moved in step with circulating CD8+ T-cell counts.

Produced via immunoSEQ multiplex PCR; TCRdb's table is partial and in-frame only. The sample yields roughly 130,000 clones, 70% to 80% seen once. Sequences were derived from PBMCs, sampled after 12 months of ibrutinib treatment. This clonotype originated in a human donor with chronic lymphocytic leukemia. The chain uses TRBV5-1 and TRBJ2-7; the match to TRBD1 covers 10 bases. The CDR3 reads CASRYRQGAYEQYF. Written as DNA, the CDR3 is TGCGCCAGCAGATACCGACAGGGGGCTTACGAGCAGTACTTC.